This T cell receptor (beta chain) is drawn from a study of T cells after yellow fever vaccination. Overall study context: SMART-Seq v4 Ultra Low Input prepared the low-cell-number fractions. Findings of the study overall: Although the secondary response was weaker, it peaked faster, at day 5 versus 15. Clonotypes appearing in both CD4 and CD8 compartments existed, and their share was small.

The V end was cut by 0 bases, the J end by 1 base, with 8 bases between. Germline CDR1 reads LGHNA; CDR2 reads YSLEER. This CDR3 contains 15 residues. This clonotype has only a few counts. Its antigen remains unidentified. In making TCR cDNA, 5'RACE template switching added a universal primer site and UMIs to it. TCRdb processed the 5' RACE reads anew with MiXCR; each CDR3 protein has one entry. The profile shows about 550,000 distinct CDR3 sequences, 19% of them singletons. The material sequenced was PBMCs, taken 15 days after the yellow fever booster vaccination. The V and J genes are TRBV4-3 and TRBJ2-3; D unclear. This receptor was taken from a man aged 30-40 years who received the YFV17D yellow fever vaccine. The CDR3: CASSQDKYGTDTQYF. The CDR3 DNA sequence: TGCGCCAGCAGCCAAGATAAGTATGGCACAGATACGCAGTATTTT.